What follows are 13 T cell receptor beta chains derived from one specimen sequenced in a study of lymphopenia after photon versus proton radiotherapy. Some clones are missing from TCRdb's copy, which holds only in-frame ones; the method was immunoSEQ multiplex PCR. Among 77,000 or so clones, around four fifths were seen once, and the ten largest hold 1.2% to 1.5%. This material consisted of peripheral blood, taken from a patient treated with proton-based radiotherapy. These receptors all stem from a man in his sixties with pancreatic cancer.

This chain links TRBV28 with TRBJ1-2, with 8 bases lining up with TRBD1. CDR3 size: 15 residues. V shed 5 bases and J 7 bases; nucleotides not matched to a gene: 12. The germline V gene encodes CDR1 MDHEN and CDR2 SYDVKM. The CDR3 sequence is CASSRINSGGRGYTF. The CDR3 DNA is TGTGCCAGCAGTAGGATTAATTCAGGGGGCCGTGGCTACACCTTC.

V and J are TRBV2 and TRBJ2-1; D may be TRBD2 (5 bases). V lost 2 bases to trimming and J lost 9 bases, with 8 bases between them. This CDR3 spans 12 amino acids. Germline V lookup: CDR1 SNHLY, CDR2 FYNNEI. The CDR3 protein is CASSESGVEQFF. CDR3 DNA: TGTGCCAGCAGTGAATCCGGGGTTGAGCAGTTCTTC.

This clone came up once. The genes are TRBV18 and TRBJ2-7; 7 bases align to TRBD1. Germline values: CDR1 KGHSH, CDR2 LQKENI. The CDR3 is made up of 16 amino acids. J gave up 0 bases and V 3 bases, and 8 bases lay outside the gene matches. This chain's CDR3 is CASSPSGTAFSYEQYF. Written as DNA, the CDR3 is TGTGCCAGCTCACCTTCCGGGACAGCTTTCTCCTACGAGCAGTACTTC.

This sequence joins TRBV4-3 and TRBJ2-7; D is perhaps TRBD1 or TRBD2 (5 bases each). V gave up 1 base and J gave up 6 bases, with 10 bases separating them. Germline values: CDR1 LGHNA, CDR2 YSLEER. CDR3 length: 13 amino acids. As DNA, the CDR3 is TGCGCCAGCAGCCAAGTTCGGGACGGCGAGCAGTACTTC. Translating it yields CASSQVRDGEQYF.

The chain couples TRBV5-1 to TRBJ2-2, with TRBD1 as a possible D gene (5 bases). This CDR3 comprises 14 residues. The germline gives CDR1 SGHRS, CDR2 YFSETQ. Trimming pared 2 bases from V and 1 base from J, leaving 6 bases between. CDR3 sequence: CASSFDRNTGELFF. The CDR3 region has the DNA TGCGCCAGCAGCTTCGACAGGAACACCGGGGAGCTGTTTTTT.

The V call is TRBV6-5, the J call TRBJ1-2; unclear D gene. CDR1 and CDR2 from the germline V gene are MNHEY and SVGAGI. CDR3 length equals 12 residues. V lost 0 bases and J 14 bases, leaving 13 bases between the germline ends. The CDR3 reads CASSYSGNGETF. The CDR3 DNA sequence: TGTGCCAGCAGTTACTCGGGGAACGGAGAGACCTTC.

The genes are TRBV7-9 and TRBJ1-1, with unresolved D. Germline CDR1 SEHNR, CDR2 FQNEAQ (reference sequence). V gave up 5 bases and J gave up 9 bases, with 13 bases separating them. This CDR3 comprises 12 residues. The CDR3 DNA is TGTGCCAGCAGCCTCGACGGATACCAAGCTTTCTTT. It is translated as CASSLDGYQAFF.

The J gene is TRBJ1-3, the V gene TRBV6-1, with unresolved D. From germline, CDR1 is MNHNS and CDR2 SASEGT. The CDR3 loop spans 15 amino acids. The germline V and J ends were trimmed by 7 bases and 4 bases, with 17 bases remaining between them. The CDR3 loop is CASIPRIAGGNTIYF. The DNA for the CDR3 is TGTGCCAGCATACCCCGGATCGCGGGGGGAAACACCATATATTTT.

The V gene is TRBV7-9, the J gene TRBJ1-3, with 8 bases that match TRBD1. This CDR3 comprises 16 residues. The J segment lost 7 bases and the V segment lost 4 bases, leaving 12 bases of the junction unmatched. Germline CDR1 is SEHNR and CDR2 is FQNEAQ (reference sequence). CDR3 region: CASSSLWTGSSNTIYF. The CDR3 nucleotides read TGTGCCAGCAGCTCCTTATGGACAGGGTCGAGCAACACCATATATTTT.

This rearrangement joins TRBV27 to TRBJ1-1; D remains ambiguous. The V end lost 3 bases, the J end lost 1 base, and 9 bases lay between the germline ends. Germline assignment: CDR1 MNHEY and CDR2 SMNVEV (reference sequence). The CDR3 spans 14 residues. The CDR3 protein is CASSFFSGNTEAFF. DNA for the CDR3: TGTGCCAGCAGTTTTTTTAGTGGGAACACTGAAGCTTTCTTT.

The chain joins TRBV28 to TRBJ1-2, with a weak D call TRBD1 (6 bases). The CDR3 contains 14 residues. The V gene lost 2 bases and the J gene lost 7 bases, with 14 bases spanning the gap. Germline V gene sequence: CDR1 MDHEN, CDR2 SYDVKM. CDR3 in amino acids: CASSLGTSRGGYTF. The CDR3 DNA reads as TGTGCCAGCAGTTTAGGGACAAGCCGGGGTGGCTACACCTTC.

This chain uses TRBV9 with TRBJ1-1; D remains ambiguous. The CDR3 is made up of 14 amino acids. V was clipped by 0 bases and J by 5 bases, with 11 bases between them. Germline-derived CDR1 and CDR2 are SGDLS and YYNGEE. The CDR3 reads CASSVADLGTEAFF. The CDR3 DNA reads TGTGCCAGCAGCGTAGCTGACCTGGGGACTGAAGCTTTCTTT.

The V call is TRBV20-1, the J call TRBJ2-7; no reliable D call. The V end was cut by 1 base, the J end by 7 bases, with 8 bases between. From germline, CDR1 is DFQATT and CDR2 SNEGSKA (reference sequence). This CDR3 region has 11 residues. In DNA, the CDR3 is TGCAGTGCTAGAGCAACAGAGGAGCAGTACTTC. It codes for CSARATEEQYF.